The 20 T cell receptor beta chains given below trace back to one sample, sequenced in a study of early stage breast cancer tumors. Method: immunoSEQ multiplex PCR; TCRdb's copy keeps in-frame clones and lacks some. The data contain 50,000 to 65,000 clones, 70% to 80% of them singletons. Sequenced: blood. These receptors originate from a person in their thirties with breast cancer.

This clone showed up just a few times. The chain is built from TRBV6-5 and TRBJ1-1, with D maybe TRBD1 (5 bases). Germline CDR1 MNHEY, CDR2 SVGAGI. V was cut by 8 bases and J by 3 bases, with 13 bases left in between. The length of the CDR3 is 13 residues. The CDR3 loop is CASRPGGDTEAFF. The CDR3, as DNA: TGTGCCAGCCGGCCGGGAGGGGACACTGAAGCTTTCTTT.

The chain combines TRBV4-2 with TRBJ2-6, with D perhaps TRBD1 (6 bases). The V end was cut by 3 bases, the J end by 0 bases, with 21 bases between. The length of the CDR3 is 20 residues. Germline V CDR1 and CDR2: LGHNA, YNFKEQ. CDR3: CASSQASSGAAVSGANVLTF. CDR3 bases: TGTGCCAGCAGCCAGGCCTCATCAGGGGCGGCCGTCTCTGGGGCCAACGTCCTGACTTTC.

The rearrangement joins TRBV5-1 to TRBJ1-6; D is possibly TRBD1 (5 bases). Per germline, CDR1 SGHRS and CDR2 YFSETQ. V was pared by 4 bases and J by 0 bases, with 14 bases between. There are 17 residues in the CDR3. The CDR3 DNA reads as TGCGCCAGCAGCGGCGGCAGGGATGACTCCTATAATTCACCCCTCCACTTT. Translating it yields CASSGGRDDSYNSPLHF.

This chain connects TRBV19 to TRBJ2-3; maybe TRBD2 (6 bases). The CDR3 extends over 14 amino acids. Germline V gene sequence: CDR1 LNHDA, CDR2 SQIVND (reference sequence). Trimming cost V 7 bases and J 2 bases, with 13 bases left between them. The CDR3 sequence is CASKGGIYTDTQYF. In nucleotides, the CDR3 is TGTGCCAGTAAGGGCGGGATCTACACAGATACGCAGTATTTT.

The CDR3: CASSQTGTGQETQYF. The DNA of the CDR3 is TGTGCCAGCAGCCAAACCGGGACAGGGCAAGAGACCCAGTACTTC. The chain couples TRBV4-2 to TRBJ2-5, with TRBD1 matching over 9 bases. This CDR3 has 15 amino acids. CDR1 and CDR2 (germline): LGHNA, YNFKEQ. The ends lost 2 bases at V and 2 bases at J; junction bases unmatched: 3.

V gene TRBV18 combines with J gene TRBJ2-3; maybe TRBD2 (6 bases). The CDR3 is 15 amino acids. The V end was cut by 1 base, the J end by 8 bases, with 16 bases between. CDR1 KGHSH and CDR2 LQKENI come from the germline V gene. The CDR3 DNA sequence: TGTGCCAGCTCACCACGAACAGGACCGGAGGGTACGCAGTATTTT. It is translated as CASSPRTGPEGTQYF. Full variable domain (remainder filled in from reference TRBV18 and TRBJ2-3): NAGVMQNPRHLVRRRGQEARLRCSPMKGHSHVYWYRQLPEEGLKFMVYLQKENIIDESGMPKERFSAEFPKEGPSILRIQQVVRGDSAAYFCASSPRTGPEGTQYFGPGTRLTVL.

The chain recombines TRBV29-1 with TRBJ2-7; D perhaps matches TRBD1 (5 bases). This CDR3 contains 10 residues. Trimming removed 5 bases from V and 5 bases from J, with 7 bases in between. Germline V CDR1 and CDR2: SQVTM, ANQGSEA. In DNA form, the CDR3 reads TGCAGCGTTTGGGGCGACGAGCAGTACTTC. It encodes CSVWGDEQYF.

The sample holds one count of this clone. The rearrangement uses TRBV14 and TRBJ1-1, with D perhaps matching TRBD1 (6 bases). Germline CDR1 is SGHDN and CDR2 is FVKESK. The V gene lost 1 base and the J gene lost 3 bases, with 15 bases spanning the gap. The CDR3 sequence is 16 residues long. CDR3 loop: CASSQVGGAGDTEAFF. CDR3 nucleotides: TGTGCCAGCAGCCAAGTAGGGGGGGCTGGGGACACTGAAGCTTTCTTT.

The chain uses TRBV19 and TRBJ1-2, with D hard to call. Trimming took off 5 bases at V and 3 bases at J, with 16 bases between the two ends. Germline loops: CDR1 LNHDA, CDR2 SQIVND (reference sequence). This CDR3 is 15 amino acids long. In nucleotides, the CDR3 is TGTGCCAGTAGTCCTCGACATGATATGGACTATGGCTACACCTTC. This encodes CASSPRHDMDYGYTF.

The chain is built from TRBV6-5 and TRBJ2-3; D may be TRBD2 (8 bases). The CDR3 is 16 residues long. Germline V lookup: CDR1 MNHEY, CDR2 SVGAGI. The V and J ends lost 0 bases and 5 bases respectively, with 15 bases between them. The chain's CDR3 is CASSYSPGGGGDTQYF. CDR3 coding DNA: TGTGCCAGCAGTTACTCTCCGGGAGGGGGCGGAGATACGCAGTATTTT.

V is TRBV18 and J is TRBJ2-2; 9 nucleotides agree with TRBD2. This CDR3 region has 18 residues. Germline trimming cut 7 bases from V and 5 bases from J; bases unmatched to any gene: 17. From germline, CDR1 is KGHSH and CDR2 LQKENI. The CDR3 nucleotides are TGTGCCAGCTTAGAATTTAGCGGGAGCGCCGGACTGACCGGGGAGCTGTTTTTT. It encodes CASLEFSGSAGLTGELFF. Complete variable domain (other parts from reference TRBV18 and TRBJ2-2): NAGVMQNPRHLVRRRGQEARLRCSPMKGHSHVYWYRQLPEEGLKFMVYLQKENIIDESGMPKERFSAEFPKEGPSILRIQQVVRGDSAAYFCASLEFSGSAGLTGELFFGEGSRLTVL.

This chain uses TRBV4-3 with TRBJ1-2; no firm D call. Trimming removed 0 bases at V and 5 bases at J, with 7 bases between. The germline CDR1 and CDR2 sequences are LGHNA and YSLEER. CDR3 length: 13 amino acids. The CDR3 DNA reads TGCGCCAGCAGCCAAGATAAGGGATATGGCTACACCTTC. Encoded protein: CASSQDKGYGYTF.

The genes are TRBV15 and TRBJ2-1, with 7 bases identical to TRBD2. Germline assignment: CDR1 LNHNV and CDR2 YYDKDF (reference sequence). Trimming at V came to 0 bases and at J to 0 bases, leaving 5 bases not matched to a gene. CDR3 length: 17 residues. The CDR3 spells CATSRELAAASYNEQFF. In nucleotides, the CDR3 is TGTGCCACCAGCAGAGAGCTAGCGGCCGCCTCCTACAATGAGCAGTTCTTC. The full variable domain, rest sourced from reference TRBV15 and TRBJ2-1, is DAMVIQNPRYQVTQFGKPVTLSCSQTLNHNVMYWYQQKSSQAPKLLFHYYDKDFNNEADTPDNFQSRRPNTSFCFLDIRSPGLGDTAMYLCATSRELAAASYNEQFFGPGTRLTVL.

CDR3 loop: CASSETGTSGSYEQFF. CDR3 nucleotide sequence: TGTGCCAGCAGTGAAACAGGGACTAGCGGGTCCTATGAGCAGTTCTTC. This rearrangement joins TRBV27 to TRBJ2-1; the match to TRBD2 covers 12 bases. The CDR3 runs to 16 residues. Trimming at V came to 5 bases and at J to 8 bases, leaving 10 bases not matched to a gene. Germline V gene sequence: CDR1 MNHEY, CDR2 SMNVEV (reference sequence).

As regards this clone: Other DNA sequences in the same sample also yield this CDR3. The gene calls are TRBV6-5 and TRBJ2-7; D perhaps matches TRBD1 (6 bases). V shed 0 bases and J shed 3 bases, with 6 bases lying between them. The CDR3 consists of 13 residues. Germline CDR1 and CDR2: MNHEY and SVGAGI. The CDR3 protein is CASSYSRGYEQYF. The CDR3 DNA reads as TGTGCCAGCAGTTACTCCAGGGGCTACGAGCAGTACTTC.

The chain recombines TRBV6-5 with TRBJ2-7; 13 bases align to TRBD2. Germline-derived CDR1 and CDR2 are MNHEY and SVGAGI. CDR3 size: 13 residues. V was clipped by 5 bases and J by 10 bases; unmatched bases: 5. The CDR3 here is CASSGLAGDAQYF. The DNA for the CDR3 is TGTGCCAGCAGTGGACTAGCGGGAGACGCACAGTACTTC.

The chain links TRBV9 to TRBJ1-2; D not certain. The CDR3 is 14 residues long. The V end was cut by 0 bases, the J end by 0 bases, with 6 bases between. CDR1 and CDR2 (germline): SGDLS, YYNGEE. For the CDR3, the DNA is TGTGCCAGCAGCGTAGCAACAGCTAACTATGGCTACACCTTC. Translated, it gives CASSVATANYGYTF.

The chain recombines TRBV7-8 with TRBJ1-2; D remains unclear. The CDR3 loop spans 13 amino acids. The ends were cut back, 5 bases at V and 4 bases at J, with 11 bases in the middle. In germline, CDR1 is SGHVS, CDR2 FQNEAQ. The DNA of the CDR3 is TGTGCCAGCAGCCCCGAGCCTCTCTATGGCTACACCTTC. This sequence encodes CASSPEPLYGYTF.

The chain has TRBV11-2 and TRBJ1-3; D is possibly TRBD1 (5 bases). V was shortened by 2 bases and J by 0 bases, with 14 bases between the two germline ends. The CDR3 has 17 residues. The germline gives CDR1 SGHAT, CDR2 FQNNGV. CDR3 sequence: CASSLLLRQGSGNTIYF. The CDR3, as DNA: TGTGCCAGCAGCTTACTGCTTCGTCAGGGCTCTGGAAACACCATATATTTT.

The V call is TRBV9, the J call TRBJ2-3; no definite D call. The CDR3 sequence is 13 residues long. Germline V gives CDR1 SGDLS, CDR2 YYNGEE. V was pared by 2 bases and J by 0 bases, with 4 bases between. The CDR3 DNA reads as TGTGCCAGCAGCGTGAGGAGCACAGATACGCAGTATTTT. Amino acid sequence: CASSVRSTDTQYF. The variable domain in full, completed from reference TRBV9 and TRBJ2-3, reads DSGVTQTPKHLITATGQRVTLRCSPRSGDLSVYWYQQSLDQGLQFLIQYYNGEERAKGNILERFSAQQFPDLHSELNLSSLELGDSALYFCASSVRSTDTQYFGPGTRLTVL.